The 7 T cell receptor beta chains below come from one sample, sequenced in a study of blood T cell repertoires in COVID-19. TCRdb's table, derived via immunoSEQ multiplex PCR, lists solely in-frame clones and lacks some. The repertoire has about 320,000 clones, 80% to 90% of them found once; the top ten carry 5% to 7%. The sequencing sample was made of peripheral blood. The source of these receptors is a man aged 18-30 years who had recovered from COVID-19.

The chain couples TRBV29-1 to TRBJ2-2, with a weak D call TRBD1 (5 bases). V gave up 7 bases and J gave up 0 bases, with 12 bases separating them. The CDR3 totals 14 residues. Germline CDR1 is SQVTM and CDR2 is ANQGSEA. CDR3 protein: CSGRQTTNTGELFF. The CDR3 nucleotides are TGCAGCGGAAGACAGACCACGAACACCGGGGAGCTGTTTTTT.

This chain joins TRBV11-2 and TRBJ2-7; a weak D match, TRBD1 (5 bases). Germline loops: CDR1 SGHAT, CDR2 FQNNGV. Trimming stripped 5 bases from V and 3 bases from J, with 17 bases between. The CDR3 consists of 15 residues. The DNA of the CDR3 is TGTGCCAGCAGCCTGGAACAGGATTGGATCTACGAGCAGTACTTC. Its protein product is CASSLEQDWIYEQYF.

The V gene is TRBV7-3, the J gene TRBJ1-2; TRBD1 agrees at 7 bases. Per germline, CDR1 SGHTA and CDR2 FQGTGA. The CDR3 is made up of 13 amino acids. Unmatched junction bases numbered 8, after V lost 5 bases and J lost 8 bases. CDR3 in DNA: TGTGCCAGCAGCGCCCAAACAGGGGACGGCTACACCTTC. Translation: CASSAQTGDGYTF.

This clone was recorded only once. This sequence joins TRBV6-5 and TRBJ2-7, with 8 bases lining up with TRBD1. The CDR3 consists of 15 residues. Germline V gene lookup returns CDR1 MNHEY and CDR2 SVGAGI. The J segment lost 0 bases and the V segment lost 6 bases, leaving 7 bases of the junction unmatched. CDR3 in DNA: TGTGCCAGCAGCCGGACGGGACAGGCCTCCTACGAGCAGTACTTC. This encodes CASSRTGQASYEQYF.

The rearrangement joins TRBV18 to TRBJ2-7; D is unclear. CDR1 is KGHSH, CDR2 LQKENI, per germline. V lost 2 bases, J lost 3 bases, and 5 bases lay in between. The CDR3 is 12 residues long. CDR3 amino acids: CASSPYGYEQYF. The CDR3 DNA reads as TGTGCCAGCTCACCATACGGCTACGAGCAGTACTTC.

In its sample, this clone was seen a few times. The chain is built from TRBV5-5 and TRBJ1-5, with D unresolved. Trimming removed 0 bases from V and 5 bases from J, with 6 bases in between. The germline V gene has CDR1 SGHKS and CDR2 YYEKEE (reference sequence). This CDR3 has 13 amino acids. This chain's CDR3 is CASSLGPDQPQHF. CDR3 sequence (DNA): TGTGCCAGCAGCTTGGGTCCGGATCAGCCCCAGCATTTT.

This rearrangement joins TRBV7-8 to TRBJ2-1, with 7 bases that match TRBD2. CDR1 and CDR2 (germline): SGHVS, FQNEAQ. The junction had 4 bases not matched to a gene; V was cut back by 5 bases and J by 3 bases. The length of the CDR3 is 14 residues. The CDR3 nucleotides read TGTGCCAGCAGCGTAGGACTAGTCTACAATGAGCAGTTCTTC. Protein: CASSVGLVYNEQFF.